The next 6 T cell receptor beta chains were all read from a single sample in a study of blood T cell repertoires in COVID-19. The table came from immunoSEQ multiplex PCR; TCRdb's copy has only in-frame clones and leaves some out. The table shows approximately 300,000 clones, with 85% to 95% occurring only once. The sample consisted of PBMCs or T cells enriched from blood (not recorded which). The receptor set was obtained from a young woman who had been exposed to COVID-19.

V is TRBV27 and J is TRBJ2-7; TRBD1 might be the D (5 bases). V lost 5 bases to trimming and J lost 4 bases, with 12 bases between them. CDR3 length: 13 residues. CDR1 and CDR2 from the germline V gene are MNHEY and SMNVEV (reference sequence). The CDR3 DNA reads as TGTGCCAGCAGTCCCAGGGCACCATACGAGCAGTACTTC. Residues: CASSPRAPYEQYF.

The V call is TRBV5-1, the J call TRBJ2-5, with 10 bases identical to TRBD2. Germline lookup yields CDR1 SGHRS and CDR2 YFSETQ. This CDR3 comprises 16 residues. The V gene end was trimmed by 0 bases and the J gene end by 6 bases; junction bases not matched to a gene: 8. The CDR3: CASSLEASGGQKTQYF. CDR3 bases: TGCGCCAGCAGCTTGGAAGCTAGCGGGGGCCAGAAGACCCAGTACTTC.

This chain joins TRBV5-4 and TRBJ2-1; TRBD2 aligns across 9 bases. This CDR3 comprises 15 residues. Germline assignment: CDR1 SGHNT and CDR2 YYREEE (reference sequence). After removal of 4 bases from V and 9 bases from J, the junction contained 11 bases not matched to a gene. As DNA, the CDR3 is TGTGCCAGCAGCGATCCGGGACTAGCTTTCGGTGAGCAGTTCTTC. Residues: CASSDPGLAFGEQFF.

CDR3 DNA: TGTGCCAGCAGTTTTTACACCGTAGCCAAAAACATTCAGTACTTC. Its translation: CASSFYTVAKNIQYF. The chain has TRBV6-6 and TRBJ2-4; no clear D gene. Trimming took off 4 bases at V and 0 bases at J, with 10 bases between the two ends. Looked up from germline, CDR1 is MNHNY and CDR2 is SVGAGI (reference sequence). The CDR3 contains 15 residues.

The rearrangement links TRBV2 to TRBJ1-3; D unclear. Germline values: CDR1 SNHLY, CDR2 FYNNEI. V was shortened by 6 bases and J by 1 base, with 10 bases between the two germline ends. The CDR3 spans 14 residues. The CDR3: CASSPFRSGNTIYF. CDR3 in DNA: TGTGCCAGCAGCCCCTTCAGGTCTGGAAACACCATATATTTT.

The chain couples TRBV5-1 to TRBJ2-3; D is ambiguous. V shed 0 bases and J shed 1 base, with 9 bases lying between them. The CDR3 is made up of 15 amino acids. CDR1 is SGHRS, CDR2 YFSETQ, per germline. In nucleotides, the CDR3 is TGCGCCAGCAGCTTGGAGGTCCAGGGCACAGATACGCAGTATTTT. Translation: CASSLEVQGTDTQYF.